This TCR beta chain comes out of a study of T cells after yellow fever vaccination. For the study at large: SMART-Seq v4 Ultra Low Input handled preparation of low-cell-number fractions. Findings of the study overall: Booster sampling recovered most clones from primary vaccination (under 98% CD4, over 75% CD8). Clonotypes found in both CD4 and CD8 compartments made up a small share.

Losses at the gene ends were 1 base for V and 0 bases for J; bases not matched to a gene: 7. Germline V CDR1 and CDR2: MGHRA, YSYEKL. CDR3 length: 18 residues. In regard to this clonotype: Its antigen is not identified.

By 5'RACE template switching, TCR cDNA was produced, with a universal primer site and UMIs added in the process. TCRdb reanalysed the 5' RACE reads using MiXCR and keeps one entry per CDR3 protein. The sample consists of hundreds of thousands of distinct CDR3 sequences, approximately 13% of them appearing once. Material: PBMCs, obtained on the day of the yellow fever booster vaccination. The clonotype originates from a man aged 25 to 40 who received the YFV17D yellow fever vaccine. This rearrangement joins TRBV4-1 to TRBJ2-1; 9 positions match TRBD2. The CDR3 DNA reads as TGCGCCAGCAGCCAAGTAGGAGCGGGAGGTAGCTCCTACAATGAGCAGTTCTTC. This encodes CASSQVGAGGSSYNEQFF.